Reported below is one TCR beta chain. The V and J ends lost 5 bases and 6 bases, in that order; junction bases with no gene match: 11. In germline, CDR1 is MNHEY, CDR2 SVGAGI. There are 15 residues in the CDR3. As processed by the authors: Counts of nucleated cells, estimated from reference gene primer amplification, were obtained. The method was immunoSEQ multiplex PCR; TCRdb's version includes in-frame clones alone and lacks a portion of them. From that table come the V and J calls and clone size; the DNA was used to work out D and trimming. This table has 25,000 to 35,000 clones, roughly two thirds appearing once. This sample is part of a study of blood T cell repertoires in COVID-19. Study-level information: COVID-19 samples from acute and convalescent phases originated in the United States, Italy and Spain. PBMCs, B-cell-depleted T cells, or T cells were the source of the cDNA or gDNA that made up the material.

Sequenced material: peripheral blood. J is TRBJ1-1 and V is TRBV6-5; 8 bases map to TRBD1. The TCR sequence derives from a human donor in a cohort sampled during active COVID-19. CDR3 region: CASSHYPGGRSEAFF. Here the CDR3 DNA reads TGTGCCAGCAGTCACTACCCAGGGGGCCGGTCTGAAGCTTTCTTT.